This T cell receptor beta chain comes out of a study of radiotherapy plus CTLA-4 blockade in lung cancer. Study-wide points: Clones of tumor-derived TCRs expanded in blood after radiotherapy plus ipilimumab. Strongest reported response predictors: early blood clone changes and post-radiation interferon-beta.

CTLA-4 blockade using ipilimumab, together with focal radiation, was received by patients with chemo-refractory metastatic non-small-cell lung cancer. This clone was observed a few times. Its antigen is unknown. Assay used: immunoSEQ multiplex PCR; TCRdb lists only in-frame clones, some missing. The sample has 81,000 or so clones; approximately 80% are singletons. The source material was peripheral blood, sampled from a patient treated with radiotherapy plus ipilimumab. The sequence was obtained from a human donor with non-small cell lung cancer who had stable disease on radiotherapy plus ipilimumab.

CDR3 amino acids: CASSLDRGTSYEQYF. In DNA, the CDR3 is TGCGCCAGCAGCTTGGACCGGGGGACGTCCTACGAGCAGTACTTC. This chain links TRBV5-1 with TRBJ2-7, with D tentatively TRBD2 (6 bases). Trimming cost V 0 bases and J 1 base, with 11 bases left between them. The CDR3 contains 15 residues. Germline V gene sequence: CDR1 SGHRS, CDR2 YFSETQ.